Below are 21 T cell receptor beta chains sequenced from a single sample in a study of shared clonotypes between healthy human individuals. Profiling relied on immunoSEQ multiplex PCR, and the TCRdb table lists in-frame clones only, not all of them. The table has nearly 1 million clones, approximately 76% seen once. What was sequenced was memory CD4+ T cells sorted from blood. Subset given: CD45RA-negative fraction. These receptors all stem from a man in his late teens or twenties in good health.

The chain is built from TRBV5-1 and TRBJ2-7, with TRBD1 matching over 7 bases. Losses at the gene ends were 4 bases for V and 0 bases for J; bases not matched to a gene: 7. The length of the CDR3 is 15 residues. Germline V gene sequence: CDR1 SGHRS, CDR2 YFSETQ. CDR3 region: CASSPLQGSSYEQYF. The DNA of the CDR3 is TGCGCCAGCAGCCCCTTACAGGGGAGCTCCTACGAGCAGTACTTC. Full variable domain (missing parts from reference TRBV5-1 and TRBJ2-7): KAGVTQTPRYLIKTRGQQVTLSCSPISGHRSVSWYQQTPGQGLQFLFEYFSETQRNKGNFPGRFSGRQFSNSRSEMNVSTLELGDSALYLCASSPLQGSSYEQYFGPGTRLTVT.

This clone has only one observation. The genes are TRBV9 and TRBJ1-2; 7 bases match TRBD1. Germline CDR1 and CDR2: SGDLS and YYNGEE. V shed 0 bases and J 7 bases; nucleotides not matched to a gene: 6. This CDR3 region has 14 residues. Written as DNA, the CDR3 is TGTGCCAGCAGCGTAGCTGACAGGGCAGTTGGCTACACCTTC. Protein product: CASSVADRAVGYTF.

The chain uses TRBV7-2 and TRBJ2-1; 10 bases agree with TRBD2. CDR1 and CDR2 (germline): SGHTA, FQGNSA. The CDR3 is 15 amino acids. The junction had 5 bases not matched to a gene; V was cut back by 2 bases and J by 7 bases. The CDR3 here is CASSLQASGSNEQFF. Written as DNA, the CDR3 is TGTGCCAGCAGCTTACAGGCTAGCGGGAGTAATGAGCAGTTCTTC.

The V and J genes are TRBV5-4 and TRBJ1-3; D not certain. Germline V CDR1 and CDR2: SGHNT, YYREEE (reference sequence). The CDR3 has 14 amino acids. Trimming removed 0 bases at V and 2 bases at J, with 6 bases between. The CDR3 spells CASSLAGAGNTIYF. CDR3 DNA: TGTGCCAGCAGCTTGGCGGGAGCTGGAAACACCATATATTTT.

The gene calls are TRBV4-1 and TRBJ2-5; TRBD2 is a possible D gene (6 bases). V was cut by 3 bases and J by 5 bases, with 16 bases left in between. Germline V CDR1 and CDR2: MGHRA, YSYEKL. CDR3 length: 15 amino acids. CDR3 sequence: CASSQNLLASETQYF. The CDR3 DNA reads TGCGCCAGCAGCCAGAACCTACTAGCATCGGAGACCCAGTACTTC.

In regard to this clone: This sample also contains other DNA sequences that code for the same CDR3. CDR3 sequence (DNA): TGCGCCAGCAGCTTGGATCGTGAGCAGTACTTC. Amino acid sequence: CASSLDREQYF. The J gene is TRBJ2-7, the V gene TRBV5-1; no clear D. Germline values: CDR1 SGHRS, CDR2 YFSETQ. The CDR3 has 11 amino acids. The V end lost 0 bases, the J end lost 7 bases, and 5 bases lay between the germline ends.

This clone was counted only a few times. This chain joins TRBV27 and TRBJ1-1; D might be TRBD1 (5 bases). The germline V and J ends were trimmed by 2 bases and 0 bases, with 13 bases remaining between them. This CDR3 comprises 16 residues. Per germline, CDR1 MNHEY and CDR2 SMNVEV (reference sequence). The chain's CDR3 is CASSLVPGLMNTEAFF. In nucleotides, the CDR3 is TGTGCCAGCAGTTTAGTACCGGGACTGATGAACACTGAAGCTTTCTTT.

The sample holds a few counts of this clone. The chain uses TRBV6-1 and TRBJ1-1, with unresolved D. V lost 1 base, J lost 6 bases, and 6 bases lay in between. From germline, CDR1 is MNHNS and CDR2 SASEGT. The CDR3 runs to 12 residues. CDR3 DNA: TGTGCCAGCAGTGAAGTGAGCCCTGAAGCTTTCTTT. Translated, it gives CASSEVSPEAFF.

The chain recombines TRBV15 with TRBJ1-1; TRBD1 is a possible D gene (5 bases). CDR3 size: 12 residues. CDR1 LNHNV and CDR2 YYDKDF come from the germline V gene (reference sequence). Between the trimmed V and J ends, which lost 0 bases and 8 bases, there was a span of 7 bases. For the CDR3, the DNA is TGTGCCACCAGCAGAGATCACAGGGAAGCTTTCTTT. Translating gives CATSRDHREAFF.

The rearrangement uses TRBV9 and TRBJ2-5, with 10 bases identical to TRBD2. The CDR3 is made up of 17 amino acids. CDR1 and CDR2 from the germline V gene are SGDLS and YYNGEE. Trimming at V came to 0 bases and at J to 2 bases, leaving 7 bases not matched to a gene. CDR3 residues: CASSVGPSGRGQETQYF. CDR3 sequence (DNA): TGTGCCAGCAGCGTAGGGCCTAGCGGGAGAGGTCAAGAGACCCAGTACTTC.

This clone came up once. J is TRBJ2-1 and V is TRBV11-2; maybe TRBD2 (7 bases). The CDR3 has 17 residues. Germline-derived CDR1 and CDR2 are SGHAT and FQNNGV. Trimming pared 1 base from V and 2 bases from J, leaving 15 bases between. Here the CDR3 reads CASSLAGGRPTYNEQFF. CDR3 in DNA: TGTGCCAGCAGCTTAGCGGGGGGCCGACCGACCTACAATGAGCAGTTCTTC. The full variable domain, in which reference TRBV11-2 and TRBJ2-1 provide the parts outside the CDR3, is EAGVAQSPRYKIIEKRQSVAFWCNPISGHATLYWYQQILGQGPKLLIQFQNNGVVDDSQLPKDRFSAERLKGVDSTLKIQPAKLEDSAVYLCASSLAGGRPTYNEQFFGPGTRLTVL.

Comments on this clone: This specimen includes other DNA sequences encoding the same CDR3. The chain uses TRBV29-1 and TRBJ1-1, with D hard to call. V lost 7 bases, J lost 4 bases, and 10 bases lay in between. This CDR3 is 11 amino acids long. Germline values: CDR1 SQVTM, CDR2 ANQGSEA. CDR3 amino acids: CSAYDPTEAFF. CDR3 DNA: TGCAGCGCATACGACCCCACTGAAGCTTTCTTT.

V gene TRBV18 combines with J gene TRBJ2-5; D not resolved. CDR3 size: 13 residues. The ends were cut back, 1 base at V and 5 bases at J, with 8 bases in the middle. From germline, CDR1 is KGHSH and CDR2 LQKENI. The CDR3 DNA reads TGTGCCAGCTCACCACTTGGGAAGGAGACCCAGTACTTC. This gives the protein CASSPLGKETQYF. The full variable domain, its missing parts supplied by reference TRBV18 and TRBJ2-5, is NAGVMQNPRHLVRRRGQEARLRCSPMKGHSHVYWYRQLPEEGLKFMVYLQKENIIDESGMPKERFSAEFPKEGPSILRIQQVVRGDSAAYFCASSPLGKETQYFGPGTRLLVL.

The genes are TRBV5-8 and TRBJ1-4; tentative D call: TRBD1 (5 bases). Trimming stripped 0 bases from V and 8 bases from J, with 17 bases between. Germline CDR1 is SGHTS and CDR2 is YDEGEE. This CDR3 is built from 16 residues. As DNA, the CDR3 is TGTGCCAGCAGCTTGGAAGCACGGGACCAAGGGGAAAAACTGTTTTTT. As protein: CASSLEARDQGEKLFF.

The V gene is TRBV5-1, the J gene TRBJ1-1, with D perhaps TRBD1 (6 bases). Deletions cut 0 bases from V and 1 base from J, with 13 bases between. Germline CDR1 is SGHRS and CDR2 is YFSETQ. The CDR3 consists of 16 residues. The CDR3 region is CASSLVTGGQNTEAFF. For the CDR3, the DNA is TGCGCCAGCAGCTTGGTGACAGGCGGACAGAACACTGAAGCTTTCTTT.

The rearrangement joins TRBV10-3 to TRBJ2-7; TRBD1 agrees at 11 bases. CDR3 size: 15 residues. CDR1 ENHRY and CDR2 SYGVKD come from the germline V gene. Trimming cost V 6 bases and J 4 bases; bases outside gene matches: 8. The CDR3 DNA sequence: TGTGCCATCAGCGGGAGGGACAGGGGGATTTACGAGCAGTACTTC. This gives the protein CAISGRDRGIYEQYF.

The rearrangement joins TRBV7-8 to TRBJ2-5; 9 nucleotides align to TRBD2. J lost 4 bases, V lost 5 bases, and 8 bases had no gene match. CDR1 SGHVS and CDR2 FQNEAQ come from the germline V gene. The CDR3 covers 15 residues. The CDR3 reads CASSGRGGLLETQYF. The CDR3 DNA follows: TGTGCCAGCAGCGGGCGGGGGGGCCTTCTAGAGACCCAGTACTTC.

The gene calls are TRBV4-1 and TRBJ1-5; D is undetermined. Germline V gene data show CDR1 as MGHRA and CDR2 as YSYEKL. This CDR3 has 15 residues. V lost 0 bases to trimming and J lost 1 base, with 7 bases between them. CDR3 amino acids: CASSQEITSNQPQHF. CDR3 DNA: TGCGCCAGCAGCCAAGAGATCACAAGCAATCAGCCCCAGCATTTT.

The J gene is TRBJ1-4, the V gene TRBV5-1; 8 bases fit TRBD1. The ends lost 4 bases at V and 8 bases at J; junction bases unmatched: 10. CDR1 and CDR2 (germline): SGHRS, YFSETQ. The CDR3 extends over 15 amino acids. This chain's CDR3 is CASSIMTGENEKLFF. The CDR3 region has the DNA TGCGCCAGCAGCATAATGACAGGGGAGAACGAAAAACTGTTTTTT. The whole variable domain, filled in from reference TRBV5-1 and TRBJ1-4, reads KAGVTQTPRYLIKTRGQQVTLSCSPISGHRSVSWYQQTPGQGLQFLFEYFSETQRNKGNFPGRFSGRQFSNSRSEMNVSTLELGDSALYLCASSIMTGENEKLFFGSGTQLSVL.

The chain couples TRBV5-1 to TRBJ2-6, with 8 bases identical to TRBD1. Germline V CDR1 and CDR2: SGHRS, YFSETQ. This CDR3 contains 16 residues. The junction had 8 bases not matched to a gene; V was cut back by 9 bases and J by 0 bases. The CDR3 here is CATRTGTNSGANVLTF. The CDR3 nucleotides are TGCGCCACGCGGACAGGGACCAACTCTGGGGCCAACGTCCTGACTTTC.

A single count supports this clone. The chain is built from TRBV2 and TRBJ2-7, with a tentative D call TRBD1 (5 bases). With 6 bases removed from V and 4 bases from J, the gap between germline ends came to 16 bases. The CDR3 spans 14 residues. Germline CDR1 SNHLY, CDR2 FYNNEI. The CDR3, as DNA: TGTGCCAGCAGAGGCGTTCCTCAGGGATACGAGCAGTACTTC. Its translation: CASRGVPQGYEQYF.